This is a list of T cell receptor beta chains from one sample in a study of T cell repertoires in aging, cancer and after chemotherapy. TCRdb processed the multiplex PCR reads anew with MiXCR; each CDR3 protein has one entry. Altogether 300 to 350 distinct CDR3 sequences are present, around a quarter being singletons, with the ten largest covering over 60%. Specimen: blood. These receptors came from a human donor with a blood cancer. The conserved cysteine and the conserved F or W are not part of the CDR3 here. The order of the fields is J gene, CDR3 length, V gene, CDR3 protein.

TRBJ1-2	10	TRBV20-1	SARELRAGYT
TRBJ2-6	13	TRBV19	ASSIKLSGANVLT
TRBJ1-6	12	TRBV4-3	ASSLQGSDSPLH
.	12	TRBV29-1	SVGGTASGNTIY
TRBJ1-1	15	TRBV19	ASNRLRRPGENTEAF
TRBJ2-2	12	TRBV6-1	ASISRGRTGELF
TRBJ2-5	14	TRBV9	ASSYQGGGSSETQY
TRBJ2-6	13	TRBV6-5	ASRQGGSGANVLT
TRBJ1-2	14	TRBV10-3	AISDWESERLDGYT
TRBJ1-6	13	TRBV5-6	ASSRDGTGDSPLR
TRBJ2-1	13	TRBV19	ASTLRAGGTDEQF
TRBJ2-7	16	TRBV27	ASGEAIQGGRITYEQY
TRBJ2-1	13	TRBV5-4	ASSIQGGAYNEQF
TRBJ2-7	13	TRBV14	ASSQGSAGAYEQY
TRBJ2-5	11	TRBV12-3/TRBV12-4	ASSSGTKETQY
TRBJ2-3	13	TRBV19	ASRGRFGWADTQY
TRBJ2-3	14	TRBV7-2	ASSPRQGGSTDTQY
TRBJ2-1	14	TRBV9	ASSPYGRGGYNEQF
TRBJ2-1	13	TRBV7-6	ASSPRTSGSERQF
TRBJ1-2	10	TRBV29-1	SGRDSLEGYT
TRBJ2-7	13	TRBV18	ASSPKTGSSYEQY
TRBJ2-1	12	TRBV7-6	ASSPVDGYNEQF
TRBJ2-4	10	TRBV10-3	AISVKGLRQY
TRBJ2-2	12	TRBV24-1	ATSGGVGAGELF
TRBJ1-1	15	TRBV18	ASSPLPVGGMNTEAF
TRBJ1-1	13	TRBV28	ASSYRRTGQTEAF
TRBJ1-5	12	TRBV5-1	ASRPGGDNQPQH
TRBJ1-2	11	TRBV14	ASSPLPLSGYT
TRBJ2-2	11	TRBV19	ASTAVNTGELF
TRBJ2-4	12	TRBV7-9	ASSLAGLKNIQY
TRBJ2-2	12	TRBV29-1	SVTDRGATGELF
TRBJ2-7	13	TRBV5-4	ASSPGTSLLGEQY
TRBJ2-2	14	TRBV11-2	ASSPLLAGFTGELF
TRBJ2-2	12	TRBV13	ASSSETSPGELF
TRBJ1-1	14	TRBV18	ASSPPRTGWDTEAF